These 14 T cell receptor beta chains were all obtained from the same sample, sequenced in a study of blood T cell repertoires in COVID-19. The method was immunoSEQ multiplex PCR; TCRdb's version includes in-frame clones alone and lacks a portion of them. Of tens of thousands of clones detected, about 87% appear once; the ten largest clones hold 1.4%. The sequencing sample was made of peripheral blood. These receptors originate from a man aged 60 to 75 with acute or convalescent COVID-19.

The rearrangement uses TRBV7-9 and TRBJ1-2, with TRBD1 identical over 7 bases. CDR3 length: 15 residues. CDR1 and CDR2 from the germline V gene are SEHNR and FQNEAQ (reference sequence). The V and J ends lost 4 bases and 5 bases, in that order; junction bases with no gene match: 10. The CDR3 reads CASSSRQGEGYGYTF. CDR3 DNA sequence: TGTGCCAGCAGCTCCCGACAGGGTGAGGGGTATGGCTACACCTTC.

This chain uses TRBV6-4 with TRBJ1-1; the D is unclear. V was clipped by 4 bases and J by 1 base, with 10 bases between them. Germline assignment: CDR1 MRHNA and CDR2 SNTAGT. This CDR3 has 14 residues. CDR3 coding DNA: TGTGCCAGCAGTGTTACCCCCGGGAACACTGAAGCTTTCTTT. Translating gives CASSVTPGNTEAFF.

V usage is TRBV18 and J usage is TRBJ1-5; D is possibly TRBD1 (6 bases). The CDR3 covers 16 residues. The ends were cut back, 4 bases at V and 4 bases at J, with 17 bases in the middle. The V gene's germline CDR1 is KGHSH and CDR2 LQKENI. This CDR3 reads CASSLGGGRGNQPQHF. Here the CDR3 DNA reads TGTGCCAGCTCACTCGGGGGGGGGCGAGGGAATCAGCCCCAGCATTTT.

The rearrangement uses TRBV27 and TRBJ2-7; possible D gene TRBD1, 6 bases. The CDR3 contains 14 residues. Trimming took 5 bases from V and 2 from J, leaving 13 bases between them. Per the germline V gene, CDR1 is MNHEY and CDR2 is SMNVEV (reference sequence). The CDR3 region is CASSEDSVTYEQYF. The CDR3 nucleotides are TGTGCCAGCAGTGAGGACAGCGTTACCTACGAGCAGTACTTC.

The V call is TRBV4-3, the J call TRBJ2-4; D perhaps matches TRBD2 (6 bases). Germline V CDR1 and CDR2: LGHNA, YSLEER. This CDR3 is 15 amino acids long. V was clipped by 0 bases and J by 7 bases, with 13 bases between them. CDR3 DNA: TGCGCCAGCAGCCAAGATGGGACTCCAAACAACATTCAGTACTTC. It codes for CASSQDGTPNNIQYF.

This clone was seen just once. This rearrangement joins TRBV28 to TRBJ2-7, with D uncertain. Per the germline V gene, CDR1 is MDHEN and CDR2 is SYDVKM. This CDR3 is built from 14 residues. V dropped 5 bases and J dropped 0 bases, with 11 bases sitting between them. The CDR3 nucleotides are TGTGCCAGCAGTGAACCGGTCGGCTCCTACGAGCAGTACTTC. Its translation is CASSEPVGSYEQYF.

This clone was detected only a few times. This chain connects TRBV28 to TRBJ1-2; D may be TRBD1 (6 bases). The CDR3 has 14 residues. The germline gives CDR1 MDHEN, CDR2 SYDVKM. Trimming cost V 2 bases and J 6 bases, with 13 bases left between them. CDR3 DNA sequence: TGTGCCAGCAGTTTACCATGGGGGGGCAATGGCTACACCTTC. Protein sequence: CASSLPWGGNGYTF.

The chain is built from TRBV19 and TRBJ2-3; no firm D call. V was pared by 9 bases and J by 4 bases, with 11 bases between. The CDR3 loop spans 12 amino acids. The germline V gene encodes CDR1 LNHDA and CDR2 SQIVND (reference sequence). This CDR3 is CASSYYADTQYF. For the CDR3, the DNA is TGTGCCAGCAGCTACTATGCAGATACGCAGTATTTT.

The chain recombines TRBV19 with TRBJ2-5; 7 bases align to TRBD2. The V segment lost 5 bases and the J segment 7 bases; nucleotides outside the gene matches: 10. Germline V gives CDR1 LNHDA, CDR2 SQIVND (reference sequence). The CDR3 has 14 amino acids. Here the CDR3 reads CASSSSTSSLTQYF. The CDR3, as DNA: TGTGCCAGTAGTTCGTCGACTAGCTCCCTGACCCAGTACTTC.

The CDR3: CASSLRASSYEQYF. The DNA for the CDR3 is TGTGCCAGCAGCCTCAGGGCCTCCTCCTACGAGCAGTACTTC. The rearrangement joins TRBV11-2 to TRBJ2-7, with a weak D call TRBD1 (5 bases). This CDR3 has 14 amino acids. The germline gives CDR1 SGHAT, CDR2 FQNNGV. V dropped 5 bases and J dropped 0 bases, with 11 bases sitting between them.

J is TRBJ1-1 and V is TRBV20-1; perhaps TRBD1 as D (5 bases). CDR1 and CDR2 (germline): DFQATT, SNEGSKA (reference sequence). The CDR3 is 14 residues long. V was clipped by 3 bases and J by 0 bases, with 11 bases between them. Written as DNA, the CDR3 is TGCAGTGCTAGTGCCGCAGGGCTGAACACTGAAGCTTTCTTT. Its protein product is CSASAAGLNTEAFF.

The chain couples TRBV3-1 (or the pseudogene TRBV3-2) to TRBJ2-5; 8 bases match TRBD2. J was trimmed by 5 bases and V by 0 bases; bases with no gene match: 5. CDR1 is LGHDT and CDR2 is YNNKEL in the germline V gene (reference sequence). CDR3 length: 15 amino acids. In DNA, the CDR3 is TGTGCCAGCAGCCAAGACGGCGGGAGGACTGAGACCCAGTACTTC. As protein: CASSQDGGRTETQYF.

The chain links TRBV5-5 to TRBJ2-1; 14 nucleotides agree with TRBD2. CDR3 length equals 19 residues. The junction had 16 bases not matched to a gene; V was cut back by 4 bases and J by 7 bases. Germline V gene lookup returns CDR1 SGHKS and CDR2 YYEKEE (reference sequence). Here the CDR3 reads CASSVTGLGTSGSGNEQFF. For the CDR3, the DNA is TGTGCCAGCAGCGTTACGGGGCTCGGGACTAGCGGGAGTGGTAATGAGCAGTTCTTC.

This clone occurred once. The chain combines TRBV11-1 with TRBJ2-1; 8 bases line up with TRBD2. The trim removed 1 base at V and 4 bases at J, leaving 3 bases unmatched. The CDR3 extends over 15 amino acids. Germline V gene data show CDR1 as SGHAT and CDR2 as FQDESV (reference sequence). The CDR3 loop reads CASSLGSGTYNEQFF. The CDR3 nucleotides are TGTGCCAGCAGCTTAGGTAGCGGGACTTACAATGAGCAGTTCTTC.